These 25 T cell receptor beta chains were sequenced from one sample in a study of cytomegalovirus exposure and HLA in healthy donors. The PCR contained 60 Vbeta and 13 Jbeta primers. Produced via immunoSEQ multiplex PCR; TCRdb's table is partial and in-frame only. The table lists about 100,000 clones, about 79% of them singletons. The material sequenced was PBMCs. The receptors derive from a man between 60 and 75 years old in good health and CMV-seropositive.

The genes are TRBV30 and TRBJ2-2, with D tentatively TRBD1 (6 bases). The germline V gene encodes CDR1 GTSNPN and CDR2 SVGIG (reference sequence). V lost 5 bases and J 0 bases, leaving 13 bases between the germline ends. CDR3 size: 15 residues. The CDR3 spells CAWDPGHANTGELFF. DNA for the CDR3: TGTGCCTGGGACCCGGGACATGCGAACACCGGGGAGCTGTTTTTT.

This chain uses TRBV10-3 with TRBJ1-1; maybe TRBD1 (5 bases). The CDR3 is 13 residues long. Germline V gives CDR1 ENHRY, CDR2 SYGVKD. V was shortened by 6 bases and J by 7 bases, with 15 bases between the two germline ends. The CDR3 nucleotides are TGTGCCATCAGCCTAGGAGGAGGGGATGAAGCTTTCTTT. Its translation is CAISLGGGDEAFF.

Comments on this clone: Other DNA sequences from this sample encode an identical CDR3 as well. The chain carries TRBV5-1 and TRBJ2-3; a weak D match, TRBD1 (5 bases). V was trimmed by 0 bases and J by 0 bases, leaving 5 bases between them. Germline V gene data show CDR1 as SGHRS and CDR2 as YFSETQ. The CDR3 totals 14 residues. The CDR3 DNA reads TGCGCCAGCAGCTTGGGACAGAGCACAGATACGCAGTATTTT. As protein: CASSLGQSTDTQYF.

The gene calls are TRBV4-1 and TRBJ2-7; D is ambiguous. Trimming took 0 bases from V and 3 from J, leaving 6 bases between them. In germline, CDR1 is MGHRA, CDR2 YSYEKL. CDR3 length: 13 residues. This CDR3 reads CASSQDPIYEQYF. The CDR3 DNA reads as TGCGCCAGCAGCCAAGATCCCATCTACGAGCAGTACTTC.

This chain uses TRBV10-3 with TRBJ2-5; the D gene is possibly TRBD2 (5 bases). From germline, CDR1 is ENHRY and CDR2 SYGVKD. Trimming took off 7 bases at V and 5 bases at J, with 14 bases between the two ends. CDR3 length: 13 residues. The CDR3: CAITANPGETQYF. CDR3 bases: TGTGCCATCACGGCCAACCCGGGGGAGACCCAGTACTTC.

The chain recombines TRBV6-5 with TRBJ1-5; D unclear. From germline, CDR1 is MNHEY and CDR2 SVGAGI. The CDR3 sequence is 11 residues long. Trimming left V 5 bases short and J 11 bases short, with 10 bases between. For the CDR3, the DNA is TGTGCCAGCAGTGGCGGGAGGGCCCAGCATTTT. This translates into CASSGGRAQHF.

The CDR3 spells CASSQTGDPYEQYF. The CDR3 region has the DNA TGCGCCAGCAGCCAGACAGGGGATCCCTACGAGCAGTACTTC. The V call is TRBV5-1, the J call TRBJ2-7; 8 bases fit TRBD1. Germline V gene lookup returns CDR1 SGHRS and CDR2 YFSETQ. This CDR3 contains 14 residues. J was trimmed by 2 bases and V by 4 bases; bases with no gene match: 5.

Only a few counts were recorded for this clone. The chain combines TRBV6-6 with TRBJ1-6; no reliable D call. V dropped 5 bases and J dropped 7 bases, with 9 bases sitting between them. The germline V gene has CDR1 MNHNY and CDR2 SVGAGI (reference sequence). The CDR3 totals 13 residues. The CDR3 DNA sequence: TGTGCCAGCAGTACCAAACAGAATTCACCCCTCCACTTT. Translation: CASSTKQNSPLHF.

The chain is built from TRBV7-2 and TRBJ2-3; 10 nucleotides line up with TRBD2. Germline-derived CDR1 and CDR2 are SGHTA and FQGNSA. V was pared by 3 bases and J by 2 bases, with 2 bases of the junction left unmatched. This CDR3 comprises 15 residues. CDR3: CASSFLAGVTDTQYF. In nucleotides, the CDR3 is TGTGCCAGCAGCTTTCTAGCGGGGGTCACAGATACGCAGTATTTT.

The chain links TRBV21-1 to TRBJ2-1; the DNA was not compared with TRBD1, the D call given in the table. TRBV21-1 is classified as a pseudogene. The CDR3 runs 15 residues. Here the CDR3 reads CASSGGHRSYNEQFF. The CDR3, as DNA: TGTGCCAGCAGCGGGGGACACCGCTCCTACAATGAGCAGTTCTTC.

The V gene is TRBV7-8, the J gene TRBJ2-1; weak D call: TRBD2 (5 bases). From germline, CDR1 is SGHVS and CDR2 FQNEAQ. The CDR3 is 16 amino acids. Trimming took 2 bases from V and 4 from J, leaving 15 bases between them. CDR3 region: CASSLLGWAGYNEQFF. The DNA for the CDR3 is TGTGCCAGCAGCTTATTGGGGTGGGCGGGTTACAATGAGCAGTTCTTC.

CDR3 nucleotide sequence: TGTGCCAGCAGTGAGGGGCTAGCGGGGGGGCCGGATACGCAGTATTTT. Translation: CASSEGLAGGPDTQYF. This chain connects TRBV2 to TRBJ2-3, with 12 bases that match TRBD2. Germline V gene data show CDR1 as SNHLY and CDR2 as FYNNEI. V shed 3 bases, J shed 6 bases, and the junction held 7 bases outside the gene matches. This CDR3 spans 16 amino acids.

This clone turned up a few times. The chain is built from TRBV6-5 and TRBJ2-5; TRBD1 is a possible D gene (6 bases). Trimming pared 7 bases from V and 8 bases from J, leaving 23 bases between. Germline-derived CDR1 and CDR2 are MNHEY and SVGAGI. The CDR3 has 15 residues. The CDR3 spells CASKPLAGTRVTQYF. Written as DNA, the CDR3 is TGTGCCAGCAAACCCCTTGCCGGGACACGCGTTACCCAGTACTTC.

This clone has only a few counts. The chain is built from TRBV4-3 and TRBJ1-1, with D hard to call. The CDR3 spans 13 residues. The germline V gene encodes CDR1 LGHNA and CDR2 YSLEER. The V end lost 4 bases, the J end lost 0 bases, and 6 bases lay between the germline ends. CDR3 DNA sequence: TGCGCCAGCAGCCCGGTCATGAACACTGAAGCTTTCTTT. It codes for CASSPVMNTEAFF.

Note on this clone: One end of the junction fails to match germline, which may point to a read error. This chain uses TRBV7-9 with TRBJ1-1; D possibly corresponds to TRBD1 (5 bases). There are 12 residues in the CDR3. Germline V CDR1 and CDR2: SEHNR, FQNEAQ (reference sequence). For the CDR3, the DNA is TGTTCCAGCCGACAGCTCCAACCTGAAGCTTTCTTT. It specifies CSSRQLQPEAFF.

The chain is built from TRBV18 and TRBJ1-6; possible D gene TRBD1, 5 bases. This CDR3 comprises 16 residues. In germline, CDR1 is KGHSH, CDR2 LQKENI. Trimming removed 0 bases at V and 2 bases at J, with 8 bases between. The CDR3 DNA follows: TGTGCCAGCTCACCACCCGGAGGGGCCTATAATTCACCCCTCCACTTT. Its translation is CASSPPGGAYNSPLHF.

The rearrangement joins TRBV11-3 to TRBJ2-2, with D possibly being TRBD2 (7 bases). CDR3 length equals 14 residues. Trimming shortened V by 9 bases and J by 2 bases, and 13 bases separated the two germline ends. The germline V gene encodes CDR1 SGHNT and CDR2 YENEEA. As DNA, the CDR3 is TGTGCCAGTCGGACGGGGGGCAACACCGGGGAGCTGTTTTTT. Its protein is CASRTGGNTGELFF.

The chain recombines TRBV13 with TRBJ2-3; 14 positions agree with TRBD2. This CDR3 has 19 residues. CDR1 is PRHDT, CDR2 FYEKMQ, per germline (reference sequence). After removal of 1 base from V and 7 bases from J, the junction contained 13 bases not matched to a gene. The CDR3 here is CASSLVAGLAGGDFHTQYF. The CDR3 nucleotides read TGTGCCAGCAGCTTAGTCGCTGGACTAGCGGGGGGAGATTTCCATACGCAGTATTTT.

The J gene is TRBJ1-2, the V gene TRBV4-1; possibly TRBD1 for D (5 bases). The ends were cut back, 1 base at V and 7 bases at J, with 16 bases in the middle. The CDR3 extends over 15 amino acids. Germline CDR1 reads MGHRA; CDR2 reads YSYEKL. CDR3 nucleotides: TGCGCCAGCAGCCAAGTCCAGGGAGGGAGGGGTGGCTACACCTTC. It is translated as CASSQVQGGRGGYTF.

The chain uses TRBV28 and TRBJ1-5, with 9 bases matching TRBD1. The CDR3 extends over 16 amino acids. The germline CDR1 and CDR2 sequences are MDHEN and SYDVKM. The V and J ends lost 5 bases and 3 bases, in that order; junction bases with no gene match: 8. The DNA of the CDR3 is TGTGCCAGCAGTGGTGAAGGACAGGGGCTCAATCAGCCCCAGCATTTT. It translates to CASSGEGQGLNQPQHF.

The chain has TRBV7-3 and TRBJ1-2, with TRBD1 matching over 11 bases. The germline V gene encodes CDR1 SGHTA and CDR2 FQGTGA. After removal of 2 bases from V and 4 bases from J, the junction contained 3 bases not matched to a gene. The CDR3 extends over 15 amino acids. The CDR3, as DNA: TGTGCCAGCAGCTTATCAGGACAGGGGGCCTATGGCTACACCTTC. Its protein is CASSLSGQGAYGYTF.

The genes are TRBV5-4 and TRBJ1-3; D not certain. V was pared by 5 bases and J by 0 bases, with 12 bases between. The CDR3 has 15 residues. The germline CDR1 and CDR2 sequences are SGHNT and YYREEE (reference sequence). DNA for the CDR3: TGTGCCAGCAGACAGACACCTTCCTCTGGAAACACCATATATTTT. Amino acid sequence: CASRQTPSSGNTIYF.

This clone appeared a single time. This sequence joins TRBV11-1 and TRBJ2-4; a possible D gene is TRBD1 (6 bases). The V end was cut by 5 bases, the J end by 6 bases, with 14 bases between. The CDR3 spans 14 residues. Looked up from germline, CDR1 is SGHAT and CDR2 is FQDESV (reference sequence). The CDR3, as DNA: TGTGCCAGCAGCCGCCGCAGGGGAGCAAACATTCAGTACTTC. This translates into CASSRRRGANIQYF.

This clone was counted only a few times. The chain employs TRBV2 and TRBJ1-1; D unresolved. In germline, CDR1 is SNHLY, CDR2 FYNNEI. The V gene lost 8 bases and the J gene lost 0 bases, with 4 bases spanning the gap. The CDR3 is 11 amino acids. CDR3 amino acids: CASYMNTEAFF. The CDR3 DNA is TGTGCCAGCTATATGAACACTGAAGCTTTCTTT.

The J gene is TRBJ2-5, the V gene TRBV5-6; 8 nucleotides agree with TRBD2. Germline V gene lookup returns CDR1 SGHDT and CDR2 YYEEEE. V lost 0 bases, J lost 3 bases, and 10 bases stayed unmatched. This CDR3 has 17 residues. The CDR3, as DNA: TGTGCCAGCAGCTTGGCCTTCGGGGGGGAAGAGGAAGAGACCCAGTACTTC. Residues: CASSLAFGGEEEETQYF.